This T cell receptor (beta chain) originates from a study of blood T cell repertoires in COVID-19 (dated by TCRdb to 2018 to 2021). Regarding the study in general: Collaborator samples came from the United States, Italy and Spain and covered acute and convalescent phases of COVID-19. The material from the prospective study consisted of cDNA or gDNA derived from T cells, B-cell-depleted T cells, or PBMCs. The dataset comprised deeply sampled blood TCRbeta repertoires from subjects exposed to, actively infected with, or recovered from COVID-19. The repertoires were released in a freely available public database meant as a resource for research on the immune response to SARS-CoV-2. The samples were drawn from two sources: the first 160 participants of the ongoing ImmuneRACE study, and about 1,300 subjects contributed by 6 global collaborators. Sample metadata almost always included a de-identified subject ID, COVID-19 status, age in years and sex. Where HLA class I and class II types were available, the types were taken from metadata supplied by the sample provider, not from assay-based typing. What the work shows at the level of the full study, not this receptor alone: Clinical and demographic metadata were provided uncurated, with the amount varying by source and participant.

CDR1 is given as SGHTA and CDR2 as FQGNSA, both from the germline V gene. The junction shows trimming of 3 bases on V and 7 bases on J, plus 16 bases between the germline ends. Its CDR3 holds 15 amino acids, cysteine through phenylalanine. The DNA shown is the 45-base CDR3, in frame from base 1. TCRbeta CDR3 regions were amplified from genomic DNA by means of the immunoSEQ Assay, a bias-controlled multiplex PCR. The source study handled its data this way. The number of nucleated cells in each sample was estimated from the amplification of reference gene primers within the assay. To quantify the absolute abundance of each unique TCRbeta CDR3 rearrangement, sequence reads were collapsed and filtered. For each sample, productive Simpson clonality was calculated as the square root of Simpson's diversity index across productive rearrangements. Entries here come from immuneACCESS through TCRdb and include only in-frame sequences with V and J called. Some clones fail to appear in such tables; in the studies checked, an unresolved V gene covers under half of the shortfall, and the cause of the remainder is unknown. V, J and clone size are those of that table, while D and trimming were read from the DNA. The sample table shows a few hundred thousand clones, and about 89% are seen once. Around 13% of the sample belongs to the ten largest clones.

As to this clone: Its binding antigen is unknown. No base qualities exist here, and no much larger clone lies one base off it.

Whole blood was collected in K2EDTA tubes by collaborating institutions according to the institutions' own protocols. Collaborator samples were shipped for TCRbeta analysis as frozen whole blood, isolated PBMCs, or DNA extracted from either sample type. The sequencing sample was made of peripheral blood. In this chain, TRBV7-2 is recombined with TRBJ2-1; a tentative D match to TRBD2 spans 5 bases. The clonotype originates from a woman in her sixties or seventies with acute or convalescent COVID-19. The DNA is TGTGCCAGCAGCTTCCAGACCGGTAGCGTGAATGAGCAGTTCTTC. It translates to CASSFQTGSVNEQFF.